The rows below give T cell receptor beta chains drawn from one sample of a study of blood T cell repertoires in COVID-19. Only in-frame clones appear in the TCRdb table, and some are missing; sequencing was by immunoSEQ multiplex PCR. The table shows around 430,000 clones, with more than 70% occurring only once. Sequencing was done on a sample of peripheral blood. These receptors all come from a woman aged 50 to 65 with COVID-19, enrolled during active disease. The CDR3 runs from the conserved cysteine through the conserved F or W. Fields, in order: clone size, D gene, J gene, V gene, CDR3 protein, CDR3 DNA. A D gene is named only where the DNA matches it firmly. For some rows the clone size is stated as once, few or many, or as a class when expanded; others skip it.

once NA TRBJ2-3 TRBV29-1 CSVGAQTDTQYF TGCAGCGTGGGGGCCCAAACCGATACGCAGTATTTT
once TRBD1 TRBJ1-2 TRBV27 CASSSYGIMTGTYGYTF TGTGCCAGCAGTTCGTACGGGATAATGACAGGGACCTATGGCTACACCTTC
NA TRBD2 TRBJ2-1 TRBV7-2 CASSLRLAGVNEQFF TGTGCCAGCAGCTTACGACTAGCGGGGGTCAACGAGCAGTTCTTC
NA NA TRBJ2-6 TRBV4-1 CASSQFVGRPIYSGANVLTF TGCGCCAGCAGCCAATTCGTGGGCAGGCCGATATACTCTGGGGCCAACGTCCTGACTTTC
NA TRBD1 TRBJ2-2 TRBV18 CASSSDRAGELFF TGTGCCAGCTCATCGGACAGGGCCGGGGAGCTGTTTTTT
NA TRBD1 TRBJ1-5 TRBV28 CASKDRVSNQPQHF TGTGCCAGCAAGGACAGGGTTAGCAATCAGCCCCAGCATTTT
NA TRBD2 TRBJ2-7 TRBV11-2 CASSPIAGDSGKQYF TGTGCCAGCAGCCCCATAGCGGGGGACTCTGGGAAGCAGTACTTC
NA NA TRBJ1-1 TRBV30 CAWSVSGGTEAFF TGTGCCTGGAGTGTTTCGGGGGGCACTGAAGCTTTCTTT
NA TRBD1 TRBJ1-2 TRBV5-1 CASSLGDRANGYTF TGCGCCAGCAGCTTGGGGGACAGGGCAAATGGCTACACCTTC
NA TRBD1 TRBJ2-7 TRBV28 CASMIQGESYEQYF TGTGCCAGCATGATACAGGGGGAGTCCTACGAGCAGTACTTC